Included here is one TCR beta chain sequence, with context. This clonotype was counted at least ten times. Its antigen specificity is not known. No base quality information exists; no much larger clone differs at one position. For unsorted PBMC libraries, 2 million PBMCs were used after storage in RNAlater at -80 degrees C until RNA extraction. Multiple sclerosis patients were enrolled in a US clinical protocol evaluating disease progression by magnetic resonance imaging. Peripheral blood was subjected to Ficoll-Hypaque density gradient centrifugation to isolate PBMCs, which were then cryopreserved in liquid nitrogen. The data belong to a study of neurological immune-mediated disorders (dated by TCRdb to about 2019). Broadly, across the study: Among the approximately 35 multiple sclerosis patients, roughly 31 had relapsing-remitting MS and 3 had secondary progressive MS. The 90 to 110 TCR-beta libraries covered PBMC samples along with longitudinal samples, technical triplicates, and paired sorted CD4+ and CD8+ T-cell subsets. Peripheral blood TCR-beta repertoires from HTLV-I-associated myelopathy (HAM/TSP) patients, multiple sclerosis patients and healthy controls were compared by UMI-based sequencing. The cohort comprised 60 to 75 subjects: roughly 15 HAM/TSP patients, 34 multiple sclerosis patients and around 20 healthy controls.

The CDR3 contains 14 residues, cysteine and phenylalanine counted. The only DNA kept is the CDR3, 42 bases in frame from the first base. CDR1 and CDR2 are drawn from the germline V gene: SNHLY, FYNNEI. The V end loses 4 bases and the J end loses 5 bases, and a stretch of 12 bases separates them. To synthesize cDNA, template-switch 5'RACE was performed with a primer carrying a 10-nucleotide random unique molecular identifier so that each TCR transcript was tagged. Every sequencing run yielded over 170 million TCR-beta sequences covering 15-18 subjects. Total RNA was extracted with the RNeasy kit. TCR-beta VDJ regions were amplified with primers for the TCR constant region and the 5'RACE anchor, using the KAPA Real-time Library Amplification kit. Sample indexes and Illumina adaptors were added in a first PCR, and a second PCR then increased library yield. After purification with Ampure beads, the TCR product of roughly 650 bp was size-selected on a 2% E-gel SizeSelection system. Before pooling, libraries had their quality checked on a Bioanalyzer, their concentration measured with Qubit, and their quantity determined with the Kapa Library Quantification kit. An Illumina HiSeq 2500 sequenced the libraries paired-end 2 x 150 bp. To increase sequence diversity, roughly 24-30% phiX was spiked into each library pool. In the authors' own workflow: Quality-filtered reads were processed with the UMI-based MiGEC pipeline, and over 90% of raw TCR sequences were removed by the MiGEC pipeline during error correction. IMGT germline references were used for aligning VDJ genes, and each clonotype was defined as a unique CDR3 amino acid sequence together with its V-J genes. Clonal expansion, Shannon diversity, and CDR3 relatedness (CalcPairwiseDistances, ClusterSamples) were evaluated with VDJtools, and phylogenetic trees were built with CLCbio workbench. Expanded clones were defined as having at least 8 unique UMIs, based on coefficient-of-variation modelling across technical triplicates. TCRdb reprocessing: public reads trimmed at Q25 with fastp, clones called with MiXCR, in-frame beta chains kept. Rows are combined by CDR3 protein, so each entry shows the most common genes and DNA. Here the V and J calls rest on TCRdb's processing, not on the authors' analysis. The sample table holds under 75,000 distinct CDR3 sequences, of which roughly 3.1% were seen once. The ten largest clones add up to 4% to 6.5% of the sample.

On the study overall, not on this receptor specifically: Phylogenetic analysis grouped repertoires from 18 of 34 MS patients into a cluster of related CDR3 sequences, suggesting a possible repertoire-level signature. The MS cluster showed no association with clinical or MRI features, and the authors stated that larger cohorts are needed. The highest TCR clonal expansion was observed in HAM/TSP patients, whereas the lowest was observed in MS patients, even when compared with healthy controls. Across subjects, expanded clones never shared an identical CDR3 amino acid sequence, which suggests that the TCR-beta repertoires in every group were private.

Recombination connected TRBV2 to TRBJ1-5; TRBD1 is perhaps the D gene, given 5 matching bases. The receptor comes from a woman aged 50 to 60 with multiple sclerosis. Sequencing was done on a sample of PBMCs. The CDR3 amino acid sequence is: CASSVRQGDQPQHF. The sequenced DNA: TGTGCCAGCAGTGTTCGGCAGGGCGATCAGCCCCAGCATTTT.